This T cell receptor (beta chain) was documented in a study of blood T cell repertoires in COVID-19. Sequencing used immunoSEQ multiplex PCR; TCRdb keeps in-frame clones, though not all of them. The table records approximately 60,000 clones, approximately 95% of them present only once. The CDR3 is 16 amino acids. Trimming shortened V by 0 bases and J by 10 bases, and 16 bases separated the two germline ends. Germline V gene data show CDR1 as LGHNA and CDR2 as YSLEER. Source material: peripheral blood. The receptor was derived from a man aged 65-85 years with active COVID-19. The V gene is TRBV4-3, the J gene TRBJ1-6; D is unclear. CDR3 amino acids: CASSQDAGGLGSPLHF. The CDR3 region has the DNA TGCGCCAGCAGCCAAGATGCTGGAGGGTTAGGATCACCCCTCCACTTT.